In this sample, the clone carrying this TCR beta chain turned up a few times. The antigen is undetermined. This CDR3 has 12 amino acids. V was trimmed by 4 bases and J by 8 bases, leaving 10 bases between them. Per germline, CDR1 SGHRS and CDR2 YFSETQ. Researchers ran immunoSEQ v3.0 at survey level. Profiled with immunoSEQ multiplex PCR; TCRdb holds only in-frame clones, not every one. The table lists 40,000 to 45,000 clones, nearly 95% of them singletons. The sample belongs to a study of long-term antiretroviral therapy in people with HIV. Study-wide findings and caveats: Collection of the blood took place between about 2003 and 2017. The ART regimens in use then may have been less effective than current ones.

The chain has TRBV5-1 and TRBJ2-1; D uncertain. The sample in question was unsorted PBMCs, obtained 3.7 years after starting antiretroviral therapy. This sequence was found in a woman aged 45 to 65 with HIV. DNA of the CDR3: TGCGCCAGCAGCCGTACCTTAGATGAGCAGTTCTTC. Its protein is CASSRTLDEQFF.